The rows below give T cell receptor beta chains drawn from one sample of a study of CD8+CD57+ T cells in acquired aplastic anemia. Using its own MiXCR run on the reads, TCRdb lists one record per CDR3 protein. The sample has about 210,000 distinct CDR3 sequences, over 60% seen once; the top ten hold 29%. Sequenced: sorted CD4+, CD8+, or CD8+CD57+ T cells (not recorded which) from PBMCs. The receptors come from a human donor in good health. CDR3s include the opening cysteine and the closing phenylalanine or tryptophan. The order of the fields is V gene, CDR3 protein.

TRBV20-1 | CSARDAGLDNSPLHF
TRBV12-3/TRBV12-4 | CASSLAEDQLSNQPQHF
TRBV9 | CASSVGRDQETQYF
TRBV7-8 | CASSLADRKMGGEQYF
TRBV2 | CASTEEANTEAFF
TRBV7-9 | CASSPGQMNTEAFF
TRBV10-3 | CAIRVPNTEAFF
TRBV12-3/TRBV12-4 | CASSEQTTLEKLFF
TRBV9 | CASSGQKNTEAFF
TRBV19 | CASSVGTGVSPLHF
TRBV19 | CASSPSRSPETQYF
TRBV20-1 | CSASPRAGRANEQFF
TRBV7-2 | CASSLSGLPANNEQFF
TRBV9 | CASSPRRTGTSPLHF
TRBV7-6 | CASTPTSGGADEQFF
TRBV5-1 | CASSLAGGVGTDTQYF
TRBV20-1 | CSARLYRDGINSPLHF
TRBV19 | CASKGVEDYGYTF
TRBV10-2 | CASIGTDANYGYTF
TRBV4-1 | CASSQEGEGLGTDTQYF
TRBV4-1 | CASSQAAGSYNEQFF
TRBV6-5 | CASSYSTGAEEGELFF
TRBV6-1 | CASSEDIGRNQPQHF
TRBV9 | CASMDGQGSYEQYF
TRBV20-1 | CSARDFEGGGLRTEAFF
TRBV19 | CASRAMRSDTEAFF
TRBV5-1 | CASSLGLAKTTYEQYF
TRBV7-3 | CASSPGLSYEQYF
TRBV9 | CASSAEGESSYEQYF
TRBV14 | CASSTREVAYEQYF
TRBV20-1 | CSAQTGGLQTQYF
TRBV7-9 | CASSSTGLVGYTF
TRBV25-1 | CASSECPPPPHHYEQYF
TRBV12-5 | CASRGQVSYNEQFF
TRBV28 | CASSLERARPITGMNTEAFF
TRBV9 | CASSVDRGRGSPLHF
TRBV7-8 | CASSSQLSGTDGNTIYF
TRBV11-2 | CASSPRVSGGANEQFF
TRBV27 | CASSSGQGAYEQYF
TRBV5-8 | CASSPRDRGIQETQYF
TRBV13 | CASSLAGDYSTDTQYF
TRBV7-3 | CASSPWEGWSGGCAF
TRBV2 | CASTKTGMDQPQHF
TRBV7-2 | CASSLEVGVREQYF
TRBV6-4 | CASSEGEGDHNEQFF